A single TCR beta chain is shown here with its context. The data belong to a study of blood T cells in healthy people across ages. Trimming at V came to 6 bases and at J to 7 bases, leaving 8 bases not matched to a gene. The germline V gene has CDR1 MNHEY and CDR2 SVGAGI. CDR3 length: 13 amino acids. Next came a second PCR, run for about 7 to 11 cycles, which used a sample-barcoded 5' primer along with a J-beta primer mix. TCRdb analysed the 5' RACE reads with MiXCR anew, one entry per CDR3 protein. The table lists roughly 800,000 distinct CDR3 sequences, 25% of them singletons. This same sample was also taken into another study, of T cells of mothers and their children. Per that paper: A few healthy Caucasian mothers and their six children donated. Thymic selection shapes TCR recombination output in related pairs, and it does so similarly in unrelated pairs.

Material: blood. J is TRBJ1-1 and V is TRBV6-5, with 7 bases identical to TRBD1. The TCR comes from a boy between 5 and 17 years old in good health. In DNA form, the CDR3 reads TGTGCCAGCAGACGACAGGGAGATGGTGAAGCTTTCTTT. Translating gives CASRRQGDGEAFF.